This T cell receptor (beta chain) was captured by sequencing in a study of blood T cell repertoires in COVID-19. Only a few counts were recorded for this clone. The CDR3 consists of 12 residues. The V end was cut by 1 base, the J end by 4 bases, with 4 bases between. Measured with immunoSEQ multiplex PCR; TCRdb has only the in-frame clones, and not every one. The repertoire holds 300,000 to 400,000 clones, with more than 75% as singletons. This TCR was recovered from a human donor in a cohort sampled during active COVID-19. V usage is TRBV12-3 or TRBV12-4 and J usage is TRBJ1-1; no reliable D call. The specimen sequenced was peripheral blood. The chain's CDR3 is CASSLGATEAFF. The DNA of the CDR3 is TGTGCCAGCAGTTTAGGGGCCACTGAAGCTTTCTTT.